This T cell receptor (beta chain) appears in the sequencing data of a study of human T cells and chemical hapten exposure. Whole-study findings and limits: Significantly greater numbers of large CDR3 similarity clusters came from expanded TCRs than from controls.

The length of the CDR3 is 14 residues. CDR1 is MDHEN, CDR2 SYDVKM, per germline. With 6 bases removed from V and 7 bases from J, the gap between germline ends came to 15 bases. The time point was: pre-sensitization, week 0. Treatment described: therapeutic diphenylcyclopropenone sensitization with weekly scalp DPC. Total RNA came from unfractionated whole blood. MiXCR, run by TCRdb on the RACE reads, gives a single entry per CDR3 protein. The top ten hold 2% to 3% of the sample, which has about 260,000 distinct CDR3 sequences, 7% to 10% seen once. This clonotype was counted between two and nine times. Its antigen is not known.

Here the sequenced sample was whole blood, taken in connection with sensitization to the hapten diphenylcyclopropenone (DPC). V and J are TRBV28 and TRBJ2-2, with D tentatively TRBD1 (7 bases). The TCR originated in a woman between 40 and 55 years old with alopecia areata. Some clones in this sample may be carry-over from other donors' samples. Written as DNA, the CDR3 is TGTGCCAGCAGCCTCCCAGGGGGGATCGGGGAGCTGTTTTTT. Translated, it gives CASSLPGGIGELFF.